Shown below are 31 T cell receptor beta chains from a single sample sequenced in a study of patients and donors after allogeneic stem cell transplantation. TCRdb reprocessed the RT-PCR reads via MiXCR and lists one record per CDR3 protein. Seen here are under 200,000 distinct CDR3 sequences, more than 20% observed once, and the top ten hold about 25%. Input material: blood, either unsorted or a sorted T cell fraction (not recorded which). The receptors derive from a human donor who was either an allogeneic HSCT recipient or a stem cell or donor lymphocyte infusion donor (not recorded which). It is not recorded whose cells these are; they may come from a transplant donor.

Ten or more counts support this clonotype. The chain has TRBV7-9 and TRBJ1-4; D not certain. The CDR3 runs 14 residues. V lost 7 bases, J lost 8 bases, and 17 bases lay in between. CDR1 SEHNR and CDR2 FQNEAQ come from the germline V gene (reference sequence). CDR3: CASKSPARVEKLFF. The CDR3 DNA follows: TGTGCCAGCAAGAGCCCGGCGAGGGTCGAAAAACTGTTTTTT.

This clonotype was seen many times. The chain combines TRBV5-1 with TRBJ1-5; 8 positions match TRBD1. The CDR3 loop spans 14 amino acids. Germline assignment: CDR1 SGHRS and CDR2 YFSETQ. Trimming cost V 5 bases and J 9 bases; bases outside gene matches: 10. CDR3 protein: CASSRDRGGRPQHF. The CDR3 coding sequence is TGCGCCAGCAGTAGAGACAGGGGAGGAAGGCCCCAGCATTTT.

The rearrangement joins TRBV12-3 or TRBV12-4 to TRBJ1-1, with D possibly being TRBD1 (6 bases). The length of the CDR3 is 13 residues. V lost 6 bases to trimming and J lost 5 bases, with 13 bases between them. CDR3 region: CASRLGGKTEAFF. DNA of the CDR3: TGTGCCAGCAGGCTAGGGGGGAAGACTGAAGCTTTCTTT.

This clonotype turned up a few times. The chain recombines TRBV29-1 with TRBJ2-5, with 7 bases matching TRBD1. Germline lookup yields CDR1 SQVTM and CDR2 ANQGSEA. The CDR3 runs to 14 residues. V shed 3 bases and J 7 bases; nucleotides not matched to a gene: 11. The CDR3 is CSVDEVGGMGTQYF. The CDR3 coding sequence is TGCAGCGTTGATGAAGTAGGGGGCATGGGGACCCAGTACTTC.

This clonotype was observed a single time. A much larger clone sits a single nucleotide away, making a read error possible. The V and J genes are TRBV5-8 and TRBJ1-2; D unresolved. CDR1 SGHTS and CDR2 YDEGEE come from the germline V gene. V lost 4 bases to trimming and J lost 7 bases, with 11 bases between them. This CDR3 is 12 amino acids long. The CDR3 coding sequence is TGTGCCAGCAGCCTTGAGGTCTGTGGCTACACCTTC. Its protein is CASSLEVCGYTF.

The chain recombines TRBV4-3 with TRBJ1-1; D is undetermined. Germline CDR1 and CDR2: LGHNA and YSLEER. V was trimmed by 0 bases and J by 7 bases, leaving 12 bases between them. CDR3 length equals 14 residues. In DNA form, the CDR3 reads TGCGCCAGCAGCCAAGAAGTCGAGGATGTTGAAGCTTTCTTT. Its translation is CASSQEVEDVEAFF.

This clonotype occurred a few times. This chain links TRBV13 with TRBJ1-1, with a tentative D call TRBD1 (5 bases). The V and J ends lost 5 bases and 6 bases respectively, with 10 bases between them. The germline V gene has CDR1 PRHDT and CDR2 FYEKMQ (reference sequence). CDR3 length: 12 residues. The CDR3 here is CASSRRGAEAFF. DNA for the CDR3: TGTGCCAGCAGCCGGAGAGGGGCTGAAGCTTTCTTT. The variable domain in full, with the rest retrieved from reference TRBV13 and TRBJ1-1, is AAGVIQSPRHLIKEKRETATLKCYPIPRHDTVYWYQQGPGQDPQFLISFYEKMQSDKGSIPDRFSAQQFSDYHSELNMSSLELGDSALYFCASSRRGAEAFFGQGTRLTVV.

This clonotype was picked up a small number of times. The rearrangement links TRBV10-3 to TRBJ1-2, with 7 bases aligning to TRBD1. Germline values: CDR1 ENHRY, CDR2 SYGVKD. The CDR3 consists of 12 residues. Losses at the gene ends were 10 bases for V and 6 bases for J; bases not matched to a gene: 8. CDR3 amino acids: CANKTGINGYTF. In DNA form, the CDR3 reads TGTGCCAACAAGACAGGGATTAATGGCTACACCTTC.

In regard to this clonotype: A junction end diverges from the germline sequence, so it may reflect a read error. The V call is TRBV5-5, the J call TRBJ2-2, with D maybe TRBD1 (5 bases). The CDR3 contains 14 residues. Germline-derived CDR1 and CDR2 are SGHKS and YYEKEE (reference sequence). DNA of the CDR3: TGTGCCAGCAGCTTGGAGGGCGTCAGTGGGGCGCTGTATTTT. It translates to CASSLEGVSGALYF. The variable domain in full, completed from reference TRBV5-5 and TRBJ2-2, reads DAGVTQSPTHLIKTRGQQVTLRCSPISGHKSVSWYQQVLGQGPQFIFQYYEKEERGRGNFPDRFSARQFPNYSSELNVNALLLGDSALYLCASSLEGVSGALYFGEGSRLTVL.

This chain connects TRBV4-3 to TRBJ2-2; 11 bases line up with TRBD2. The CDR3 sequence is 17 residues long. After removal of 0 bases from V and 4 bases from J, the junction contained 4 bases not matched to a gene. Germline CDR1 reads LGHNA; CDR2 reads YSLEER. CDR3 coding DNA: TGCGCCAGCAGCCAAGAACTAGCGGGAGTCAGCACCGGGGAGCTGTTTTTT. Encoded protein: CASSQELAGVSTGELFF.

The V and J genes are TRBV29-1 and TRBJ1-1; perhaps TRBD1 as D (6 bases). Germline CDR1 and CDR2: SQVTM and ANQGSEA. V was trimmed by 2 bases and J by 6 bases, leaving 7 bases between them. This CDR3 region has 11 residues. In DNA, the CDR3 is TGCAGCGTTGAAAGGACAGCTGAAGCTTTCTTT. This codes for CSVERTAEAFF.

V is TRBV29-1 and J is TRBJ2-5; perhaps TRBD2 as D (6 bases). This CDR3 contains 13 residues. With 3 bases removed from V and 2 bases from J, the gap between germline ends came to 10 bases. Germline assignment: CDR1 SQVTM and CDR2 ANQGSEA. The CDR3 DNA is TGCAGCGTTGAGGCTAGCGTACAAGAGACCCAGTACTTC. Translation: CSVEASVQETQYF. Based on the CDR3 plus reference TRBV29-1 and TRBJ2-5, the full variable domain is SAVISQKPSRDICQRGTSLTIQCQVDSQVTMMFWYRQQPGQSLTLIATANQGSEATYESGFVIDKFPISRPNLTFSTLTVSNMSPEDSSIYLCSVEASVQETQYFGPGTRLLVL.

This clonotype was counted between two and nine times. This chain uses TRBV5-1 with TRBJ1-5; D is uncertain. CDR3 length: 13 residues. CDR1 and CDR2 (germline): SGHRS, YFSETQ. V was shortened by 0 bases and J by 3 bases, with 4 bases between the two germline ends. The CDR3: CASSLAINQPQHF. The CDR3 DNA reads as TGCGCCAGCAGCTTGGCCATCAATCAGCCCCAGCATTTT.

There are a few counts of this clonotype. This sequence joins TRBV29-1 and TRBJ1-2; no clear D. Germline V gives CDR1 SQVTM, CDR2 ANQGSEA. The CDR3 is 11 amino acids. Trimming stripped 6 bases from V and 0 bases from J, with 5 bases between. The CDR3 DNA follows: TGCAGCGTCGGAGCTAACTATGGCTACACCTTC. This codes for CSVGANYGYTF. Based on the CDR3 plus reference TRBV29-1 and TRBJ1-2, the full variable domain is SAVISQKPSRDICQRGTSLTIQCQVDSQVTMMFWYRQQPGQSLTLIATANQGSEATYESGFVIDKFPISRPNLTFSTLTVSNMSPEDSSIYLCSVGANYGYTFGSGTRLTVV.

The chain has TRBV12-3 or TRBV12-4 and TRBJ2-1; D is undetermined. The V end lost 5 bases, the J end lost 1 base, and 15 bases lay between the germline ends. The CDR3 is 16 residues long. Here the CDR3 DNA reads TGTGCCAGCAGTGCCCCCAGGTGGGGTTCCTACAATGAGCAGTTCTTC. As protein: CASSAPRWGSYNEQFF.

V and J are TRBV6-5 and TRBJ1-1; no firm D call. Germline CDR1 MNHEY, CDR2 SVGAGI. This CDR3 region has 13 residues. V lost 4 bases and J lost 2, with 8 bases in between. The CDR3 DNA reads TGTGCCAGCAGTTCTTTACCTAACACTGAAGCTTTCTTT. As protein: CASSSLPNTEAFF.

The V call is TRBV7-2, the J call TRBJ2-4; no clear D gene. Germline V gene lookup returns CDR1 SGHTA and CDR2 FQGNSA. Trimming took 1 base from V and 0 from J, leaving 4 bases between them. The CDR3 length is 14 residues. CDR3 in amino acids: CASSLDVAKNIQYF. In DNA, the CDR3 is TGTGCCAGCAGCTTAGATGTAGCCAAAAACATTCAGTACTTC.

The V call is TRBV20-1, the J call TRBJ1-5, with D hard to call. Germline V CDR1 and CDR2: DFQATT, SNEGSKA (reference sequence). Trimming shortened V by 0 bases and J by 1 base, and 10 bases separated the two germline ends. This CDR3 spans 15 amino acids. CDR3 coding DNA: TGCAGTGCTAGAGACCCTCGGCAGAGCAATCAGCCCCAGCATTTT. The encoded protein is CSARDPRQSNQPQHF.

In this sample, this clonotype turned up a few times. The chain has TRBV2 and TRBJ1-5, with TRBD1 as a possible D gene (5 bases). V dropped 7 bases and J dropped 8 bases, with 12 bases sitting between them. Germline V lookup: CDR1 SNHLY, CDR2 FYNNEI. This CDR3 is 12 amino acids long. The CDR3: CASTMGGEPQHF. CDR3 nucleotides: TGTGCCAGCACTATGGGGGGGGAGCCCCAGCATTTT.

This clonotype was counted a few times. V usage is TRBV27 and J usage is TRBJ2-5, with 7 positions matching TRBD1. Trimming removed 7 bases from V and 5 bases from J; junction bases left unmatched: 13. Per germline, CDR1 MNHEY and CDR2 SMNVEV (reference sequence). This CDR3 comprises 15 residues. The CDR3, as DNA: TGTGCCAGCAATACGTACAGGGGACCCAAGGAGACCCAGTACTTC. It encodes CASNTYRGPKETQYF.

The chain uses TRBV10-3 and TRBJ1-2; D is possibly TRBD1 (5 bases). The CDR3 runs to 14 residues. V lost 3 bases and J lost 3, with 11 bases in between. Per germline, CDR1 ENHRY and CDR2 SYGVKD. CDR3 coding DNA: TGTGCCATCAGTGAAAGGGGCCCCTACTATGGCTACACCTTC. This codes for CAISERGPYYGYTF.

This clonotype showed up just a few times. The chain employs TRBV9 and TRBJ2-7; weak D call: TRBD1 (6 bases). The V and J ends lost 0 bases and 12 bases respectively, with 22 bases between them. The CDR3 is 15 residues long. Germline CDR1 is SGDLS and CDR2 is YYNGEE. CDR3 sequence: CASSVGAGDASLRYF. CDR3 bases: TGTGCCAGCAGCGTAGGGGCAGGGGATGCATCCTTGCGGTACTTC.

The chain couples TRBV12-3 or TRBV12-4 to TRBJ1-4, with a tentative D call TRBD1 (5 bases). The CDR3 consists of 14 residues. The germline V and J ends were trimmed by 6 bases and 4 bases, with 12 bases remaining between them. The CDR3, as DNA: TGTGCCAGCAGAGCCGGGACGGGTAATGAAAAACTGTTTTTT. It codes for CASRAGTGNEKLFF.

This clonotype turned up a few times. The chain has TRBV20-1 and TRBJ1-5; 9 bases line up with TRBD1. This CDR3 has 13 residues. CDR1 is DFQATT and CDR2 is SNEGSKA in the germline V gene (reference sequence). V shed 6 bases, J shed 5 bases, and the junction held 5 bases outside the gene matches. The CDR3 protein is CSAQQGADQPQHF. CDR3 DNA sequence: TGCAGTGCGCAACAGGGGGCCGATCAGCCCCAGCATTTT.

The V call is TRBV20-1, the J call TRBJ2-3, with D perhaps matching TRBD2 (5 bases). Trimming took 2 bases from V and 2 from J, leaving 14 bases between them. Per germline, CDR1 DFQATT and CDR2 SNEGSKA (reference sequence). The CDR3 sequence is 15 residues long. CDR3 protein: CSARTRLAATDTQYF. CDR3 sequence (DNA): TGCAGTGCTAGAACACGGCTAGCCGCCACAGATACGCAGTATTTT.

This chain connects TRBV29-1 to TRBJ1-2, with a tentative D call TRBD1 (6 bases). V was trimmed by 4 bases and J by 6 bases, leaving 12 bases between them. The CDR3 has 12 amino acids. Germline values: CDR1 SQVTM, CDR2 ANQGSEA. CDR3 in amino acids: CSVVTGQHGYTF. The CDR3 DNA is TGCAGCGTTGTCACAGGACAGCATGGCTACACCTTC.

This sequence joins TRBV7-9 and TRBJ1-3; D is undetermined. Germline loops: CDR1 SEHNR, CDR2 FQNEAQ (reference sequence). V was pared by 2 bases and J by 6 bases, with 11 bases between. The CDR3 is made up of 14 amino acids. The CDR3 is CASSLQDGVNTIYF. The CDR3 nucleotides read TGTGCCAGCAGCTTACAGGATGGGGTAAACACCATATATTTT.

The V gene is TRBV14, the J gene TRBJ2-1, with 11 bases matching TRBD2. CDR3 length: 19 amino acids. Germline values: CDR1 SGHDN, CDR2 FVKESK. The V and J ends lost 1 base and 4 bases, in that order; junction bases with no gene match: 12. In nucleotides, the CDR3 is TGTGCCAGCAGCCAAGTGGGGTTTTGGACTAGCGGGTCGTACAATGAGCAGTTCTTC. It specifies CASSQVGFWTSGSYNEQFF.

This clonotype has ten or more counts. The rearrangement joins TRBV28 to TRBJ1-1; D not certain. CDR1 is MDHEN and CDR2 is SYDVKM in the germline V gene. The CDR3 is 13 amino acids. With 4 bases removed from V and 0 bases from J, the gap between germline ends came to 6 bases. This CDR3 is CASSSGMNTEAFF. The DNA of the CDR3 is TGTGCCAGCAGTTCCGGAATGAACACTGAAGCTTTCTTT.

This clonotype was detected only a few times. The chain employs TRBV3-1 and TRBJ2-1; D uncertain. Germline V gives CDR1 LGHDT, CDR2 YNNKEL (reference sequence). The CDR3 consists of 16 residues. V lost 7 bases and J 2 bases, leaving 18 bases between the germline ends. The CDR3 reads CASTPVTGLPYNEQFF. CDR3 sequence (DNA): TGTGCCAGCACCCCTGTGACGGGCCTACCCTACAATGAGCAGTTCTTC.

This clonotype was observed once. This CDR3 is CSADQGGLNTDTQYF. DNA of the CDR3: TGCAGTGCGGATCAGGGGGGGCTGAACACAGATACGCAGTATTTT. The chain is built from TRBV20-1 and TRBJ2-3; the D gene could be TRBD1 or TRBD2 (7 bases each). V was pared by 6 bases and J by 2 bases, with 18 bases between. This CDR3 spans 15 amino acids. From germline, CDR1 is DFQATT and CDR2 SNEGSKA (reference sequence).